There are a few counts of the clone carrying this T cell receptor beta chain. The data belong to a study of beta chain features in type 1 diabetes. The CDR3 runs to 13 residues. In germline, CDR1 is MDHEN, CDR2 SYDVKM. V was clipped by 8 bases and J by 3 bases, with 14 bases between them. As every portion of the isolated RNA was reverse transcribed, the sequencing read expressed TCRB transcripts. The repertoire was sequenced with immunoSEQ multiplex PCR; TCRdb's copy has only in-frame clones and lacks some. The data show hundreds of thousands of clones, with roughly a sixth seen just once and more than 0.08% held by the top ten.

The sequenced sample was naive CD4+ T cells from blood. This clonotype originated in a man between 18 and 35 years old in good health. The rearrangement links TRBV28 to TRBJ2-7; no firm D call. Here the CDR3 DNA reads TGTGCCAGCGCCGCCATAGTTCACTACGAGCAGTACTTC. It encodes CASAAIVHYEQYF. The full variable domain, rest sourced from reference TRBV28 and TRBJ2-7, is DVKVTQSSRYLVKRTGEKVFLECVQDMDHENMFWYRQDPGLGLRLIYFSYDVKMKEKGDIPEGYSVSREKKERFSLILESASTNQTSMYLCASAAIVHYEQYFGPGTRLTVT.